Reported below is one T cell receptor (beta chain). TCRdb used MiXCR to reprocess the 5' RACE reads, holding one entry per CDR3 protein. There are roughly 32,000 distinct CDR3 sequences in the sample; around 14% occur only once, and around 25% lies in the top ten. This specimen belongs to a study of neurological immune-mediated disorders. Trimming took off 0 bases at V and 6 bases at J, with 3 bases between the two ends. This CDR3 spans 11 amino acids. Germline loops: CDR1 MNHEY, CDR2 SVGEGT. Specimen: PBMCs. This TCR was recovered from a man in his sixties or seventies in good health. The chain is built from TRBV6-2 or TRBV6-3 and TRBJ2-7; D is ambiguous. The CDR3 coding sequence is TGTGCCAGCAGTTACTCAGGCGAGCAGTACTTC. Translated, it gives CASSYSGEQYF.